This T cell receptor beta chain was captured by sequencing in a study of blood T cell repertoires in COVID-19. Study summary: T cells, B-cell-depleted T cells, or PBMCs provided the cDNA or gDNA that served as material.

Original processing notes: Reference gene primer amplification gave nucleated cell count estimates. Method: immunoSEQ multiplex PCR; TCRdb's copy keeps in-frame clones and lacks some. That table supplies the V and J calls and clone size; D and trimming were determined from the DNA. Of some 87,000 clones listed, approximately 84% are singletons. V lost 5 bases, J lost 0 bases, and 14 bases lay in between. CDR3 size: 15 residues. The germline V gene encodes CDR1 LNHDA and CDR2 SQIVND (reference sequence). This clonotype was sampled from a man older than 75 with active or convalescent COVID-19. The specimen sequenced was peripheral blood. The chain links TRBV19 to TRBJ2-7; the D gene is possibly TRBD2 (5 bases). The chain's CDR3 is CASSLQLRGSYEQYF. The CDR3 bases are TGTGCCAGTAGTCTACAGCTCCGGGGCTCCTACGAGCAGTACTTC.